This note documents a single T cell receptor (beta chain) sequence. Its matching antigen is unknown. The assay was immunoSEQ multiplex PCR, and TCRdb's table has in-frame clones only and misses some. The table shows tens of thousands of clones, with around four fifths occurring only once. The V and J ends lost 9 bases and 7 bases, in that order; junction bases with no gene match: 5. The V gene's germline CDR1 is MNHEY and CDR2 SVGAGI. The length of the CDR3 is 13 residues. This specimen comes from a study of vaccination effects on CD4 cells after COVID-19. About the study: The post-vaccine samples were taken, at the median, 72 days after the second dose.

Antigen-specific CD4+ T cell clonotypes were called by their expansion after viral peptide-pool culture in ViraFEST. After about 10 days in culture, the CD4+ T cells were isolated. The vaccine given was either BNT162b2 or mRNA-1273, in two doses. None of the vaccinated had previously contracted SARS-CoV-2, and their nucleocapsid antibodies tested negative. On both days 3 and 7, half of the culture medium was replaced with IL-2 medium. The TCR sequence derives from a human donor who received a COVID-19 vaccine. The chain combines TRBV6-5 with TRBJ1-6, with 8 bases identical to TRBD1. Sequences were derived from CD4+ T cells from PBMCs cultured with HCoV-OC43 spike peptides, sampled after COVID-19 vaccination. Subset reported: HCoV-OC43 spike overlapping peptide pool stimulation. The CDR3 DNA sequence: TGTGCCAGTTGGACAGGGACCAATTCACCCCTCCACTTT. It is translated as CASWTGTNSPLHF.